This T cell receptor (beta chain) was found in a study of radiotherapy plus CTLA-4 blockade in lung cancer. Whole-study context: Objective responses were observed in 15% to 20% of patients, and disease control was achieved by 30% to 40%. Study conclusions and caveats: Following radiotherapy plus ipilimumab, tumor-derived TCR clones expanded in the blood. Early clonal dynamics of blood T cells, together with interferon-beta, were reported as the best response predictor.

Details on this clone: Its antigen remains unidentified.

V lost 5 bases and J lost 2; bases outside the gene matches: 9. This CDR3 spans 16 amino acids. CDR1 is SGHTA, CDR2 FQGNSA, per germline. The protocol was immunoSEQ multiplex PCR, while the TCRdb copy is restricted to in-frame clones and leaves out a portion. This sample has tens of thousands of clones; about 76% occur once, and the top ten carry over 6.5%. Ipilimumab CTLA-4 blockade and focal radiation were given to patients with chemo-refractory metastatic non-small-cell lung cancer. The TCR comes from a human donor with non-small cell lung cancer who had a complete response to radiotherapy plus ipilimumab. Sample: peripheral blood, taken from a patient treated with radiotherapy plus ipilimumab. The genes are TRBV7-2 and TRBJ2-3, with 8 bases that match TRBD2. CDR3 coding DNA: TGTGCCAGCAGCGCACGAAGCGGGGGAATCACAGATACGCAGTATTTT. It translates to CASSARSGGITDTQYF.